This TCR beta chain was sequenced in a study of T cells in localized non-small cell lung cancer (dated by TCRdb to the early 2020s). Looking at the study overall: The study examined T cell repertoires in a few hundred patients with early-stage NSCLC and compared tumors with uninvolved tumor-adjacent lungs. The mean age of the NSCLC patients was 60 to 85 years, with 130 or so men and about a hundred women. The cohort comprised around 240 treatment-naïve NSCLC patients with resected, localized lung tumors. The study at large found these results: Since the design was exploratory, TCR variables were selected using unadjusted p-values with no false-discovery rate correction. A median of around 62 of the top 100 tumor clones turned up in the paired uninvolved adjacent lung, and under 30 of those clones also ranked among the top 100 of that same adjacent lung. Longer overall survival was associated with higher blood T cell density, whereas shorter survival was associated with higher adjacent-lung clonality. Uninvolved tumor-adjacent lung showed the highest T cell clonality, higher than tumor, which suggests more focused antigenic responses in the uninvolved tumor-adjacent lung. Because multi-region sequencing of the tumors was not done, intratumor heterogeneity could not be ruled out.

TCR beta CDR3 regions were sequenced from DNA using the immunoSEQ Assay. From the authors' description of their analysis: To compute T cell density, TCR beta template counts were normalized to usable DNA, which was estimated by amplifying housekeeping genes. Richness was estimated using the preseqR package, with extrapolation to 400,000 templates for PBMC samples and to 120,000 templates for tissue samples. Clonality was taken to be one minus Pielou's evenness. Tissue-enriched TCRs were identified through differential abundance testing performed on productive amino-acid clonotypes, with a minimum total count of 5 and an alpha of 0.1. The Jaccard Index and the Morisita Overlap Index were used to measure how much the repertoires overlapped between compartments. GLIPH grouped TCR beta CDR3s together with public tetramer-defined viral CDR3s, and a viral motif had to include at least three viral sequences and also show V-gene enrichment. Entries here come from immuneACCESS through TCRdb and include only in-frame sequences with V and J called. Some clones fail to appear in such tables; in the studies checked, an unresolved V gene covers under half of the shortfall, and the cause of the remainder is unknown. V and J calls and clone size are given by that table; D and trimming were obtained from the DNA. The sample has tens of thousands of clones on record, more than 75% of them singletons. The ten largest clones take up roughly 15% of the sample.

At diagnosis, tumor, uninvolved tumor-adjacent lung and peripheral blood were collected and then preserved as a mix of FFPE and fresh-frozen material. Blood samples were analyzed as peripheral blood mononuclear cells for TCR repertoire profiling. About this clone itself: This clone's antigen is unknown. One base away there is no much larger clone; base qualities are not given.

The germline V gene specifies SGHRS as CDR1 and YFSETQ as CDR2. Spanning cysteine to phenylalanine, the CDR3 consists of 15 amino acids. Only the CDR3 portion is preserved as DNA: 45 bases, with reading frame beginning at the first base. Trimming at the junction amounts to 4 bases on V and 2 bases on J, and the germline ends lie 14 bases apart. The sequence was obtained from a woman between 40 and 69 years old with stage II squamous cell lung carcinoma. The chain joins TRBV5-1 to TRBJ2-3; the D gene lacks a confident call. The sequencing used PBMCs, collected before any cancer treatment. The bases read TGCGCCAGCAGCCCCCAGGATAGGCTCACAGATACGCAGTATTTT. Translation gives CASSPQDRLTDTQYF.